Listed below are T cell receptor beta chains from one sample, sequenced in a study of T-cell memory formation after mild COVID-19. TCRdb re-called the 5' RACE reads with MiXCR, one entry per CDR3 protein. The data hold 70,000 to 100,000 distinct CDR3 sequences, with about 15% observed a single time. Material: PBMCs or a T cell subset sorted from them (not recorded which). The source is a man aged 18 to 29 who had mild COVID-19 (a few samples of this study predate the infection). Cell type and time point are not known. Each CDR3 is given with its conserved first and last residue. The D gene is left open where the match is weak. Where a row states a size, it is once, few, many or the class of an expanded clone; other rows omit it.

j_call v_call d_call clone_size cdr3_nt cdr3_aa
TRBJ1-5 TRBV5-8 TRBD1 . TGTGCCAGCAGCCCCAGACAGGGAAATCAGCCCCAGCATTTT CASSPRQGNQPQHF
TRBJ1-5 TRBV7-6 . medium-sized TGTGCCAGCAGCCTATCCGGGACATCAAATCAGCCCCAGCATTTT CASSLSGTSNQPQHF
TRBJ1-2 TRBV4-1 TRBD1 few TGCGCCAGCAGCCACGCTGGACAGGGAGACTTCTATGGCTACACCTTC CASSHAGQGDFYGYTF
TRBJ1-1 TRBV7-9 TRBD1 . TGTGCCAGCAGCAGTGTAATCGGGACAGGGGGCTCAACCCGGTGGACTGAAGCTTTCTTT CASSSVIGTGGSTRWTEAFF
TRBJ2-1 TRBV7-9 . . TGTGCCAGCAGCTTAGGGGGGTTGAATGAGCAGTTCTTC CASSLGGLNEQFF
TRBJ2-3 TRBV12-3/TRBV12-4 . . TGTGCCAGCACTTGGGGAGGCAGGGTGGGAGATACGCAGTATTTT CASTWGGRVGDTQYF
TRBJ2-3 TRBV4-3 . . TGCGCCAGCAGCCAAGTCTCAGGAGCAGATACGCAGTATTTT CASSQVSGADTQYF
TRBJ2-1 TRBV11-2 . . TGTGCCAGCAGCTCGGAGGGGAGGATTAATGAGCAGTTCTTC CASSSEGRINEQFF
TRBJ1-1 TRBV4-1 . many TGCGCCAGCAGCCAAGCAGAGGGGAACACTGAAGCTTTCTTT CASSQAEGNTEAFF
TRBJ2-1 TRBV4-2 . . TGTGCCAGCAGCCAGAGTACAGGAGCAGTCTATGAGCAGTTCTTC CASSQSTGAVYEQFF